This paragraph reports one T cell receptor beta chain. The target of this receptor is not known. Base quality data are lacking; no much larger clone is found one base away. This record belongs to a study of OX40 agonist ivuxolimab in advanced cancers. Some background on the complete study: Ivuxolimab was an agonistic, fully human IgG2 monoclonal antibody directed against OX40 (CD134), a costimulatory receptor. In the dose-escalation cohort, 65% to 90% of patients were male, and the mean age was approximately 60 years, with a range of about 23 to 85. The monotherapy dose-escalation portion (N ≈ 56 patients) of the phase I ivuxolimab trial is reported in the paper. Intravenous ivuxolimab was administered to patients every 2 weeks at six dose levels: 0.01, 0.1, 0.3, 1.5, 3 and 10 mg/kg. Prior anti-PD-1, anti-PD-L1 or anti-CTLA-4 therapy was permitted, and checkpoint inhibitors had been received by roughly two fifths of dose-escalation patients. Peripheral TCRbeta sequencing was intended to test whether TCR sequence diversity was altered and clonal T-cell expansion was caused by ivuxolimab. Of the roughly 51 patients in dose escalation, some 19 had hepatocellular carcinoma, about 15 had melanoma, 9 had renal cell carcinoma and 9 had head and neck cancer. Partial responses were achieved by three dose-escalation patients, of whom one had hepatocellular carcinoma and two had cutaneous melanoma.

The study at large found these results: After ivuxolimab, more expanded clones were found on average in CD8+ T cells than in CD4+ T cells. Low levels of normalized T-cell clonal expansion were also seen in some patients who did not respond. Antigen specificity was not determined for the clonally expanded peripheral T cells. Clonal expansion of both CD4+ and CD8+ blood T cells was observed from baseline to week 6 at doses 0.1 to 3.0 mg/kg. Partial responders in the 0.1-3.0 mg/kg groups had among the lowest normalized peripheral clonal expansion, especially among CD8+ T cells.

Genomic DNA was isolated from the sorted cells so that the TCRbeta CDR3 region could be sequenced. TCRbeta CDR3 regions were sequenced using the immunoSEQ Assay. This is the immuneACCESS table as TCRdb keeps it, with only in-frame sequences that have V and J called. A part of the clones is gone; compared with another copy, unresolved V genes explain less than half, and the rest is unexplained. In this sample the table shows 20,000 to 30,000 clones, 60% to 85% of which occur a single time. Around 13% of the sample is in the top ten clones. The trial excluded patients who had a history of autoimmune disease or who were on systemic immunosuppression. In every dose cohort, peripheral blood was drawn for TCR sequencing at baseline, cycle 4 day 1, and cycle 7 day 1. The samples were drawn from a first-in-human, open-label, multicenter phase I dose-escalation trial of ivuxolimab. Adults with locally advanced or metastatic melanoma, renal cell, hepatocellular, or head and neck squamous cell carcinoma were enrolled in the trial. Before TCR sequencing, CD4+ and CD8+ T cells were separately sorted from peripheral blood.

After removal of 2 bases from V and 4 bases from J, the junction retains 4 bases not matched to a gene. The cysteine opens and the phenylalanine closes a CDR3 of 13 amino acids. Here the CDR3 DNA is all that survives: 39 bases in frame from base 1. CDR1 GTSNPN and CDR2 SVGIG are derived from the germline V gene (reference sequence). This TCR came from an adult with an advanced solid tumor such as melanoma, head and neck, liver or kidney cancer. Source: CD4+ or CD8+ T cells sorted from blood, taken in a trial of the OX40 agonist ivuxolimab. The chain links TRBV30 with TRBJ2-5; 7 bases in the junction line up with TRBD2. The CDR3 here reads CAWSSWGGETQYF. The DNA reads TGTGCCTGGAGTAGTTGGGGGGGAGAGACCCAGTACTTC.